The 14 T cell receptor beta chains below were found in one sample sequenced in a study of blood T cell repertoires in COVID-19. Sequenced by immunoSEQ multiplex PCR; TCRdb stores in-frame clones only, minus some. This sample has about 85,000 clones; roughly 78% occur once, and the top ten carry approximately 1.2%. Sequences were obtained from peripheral blood. The receptors shown here come from a woman aged 80 or over with acute or convalescent COVID-19.

The chain recombines TRBV6-5 with TRBJ1-1; D is ambiguous. This CDR3 is built from 13 residues. V lost 2 bases and J lost 4, with 8 bases in between. Per germline, CDR1 MNHEY and CDR2 SVGAGI. In DNA form, the CDR3 reads TGTGCCAGCAGTTACGAGGAGGCCACTGAAGCTTTCTTT. This codes for CASSYEEATEAFF.

This chain links TRBV5-4 with TRBJ1-2; D is possibly TRBD1 (6 bases). Per germline, CDR1 SGHNT and CDR2 YYREEE (reference sequence). Trimming pared 1 base from V and 2 bases from J, leaving 9 bases between. The length of the CDR3 is 14 residues. This CDR3 is CASSLQGMNYGYTF. As DNA, the CDR3 is TGTGCCAGCAGCTTGCAGGGGATGAACTATGGCTACACCTTC.

This chain connects TRBV7-8 to TRBJ2-2, with 10 bases fitting TRBD2. V was clipped by 5 bases and J by 7 bases; unmatched bases: 13. The CDR3 is 17 residues long. Germline V gene sequence: CDR1 SGHVS, CDR2 FQNEAQ. CDR3 coding DNA: TGTGCCAGCAGCCCGAAAAACCTAGCGGGGGTCGACGGGGAGCTGTTTTTT. It specifies CASSPKNLAGVDGELFF.

The CDR3 here is CASSLEVLIAREQFF. CDR3 sequence (DNA): TGTGCCAGCAGCTTGGAAGTCCTTATAGCTCGTGAGCAGTTCTTC. This chain connects TRBV5-8 to TRBJ2-1; D not resolved. V was pared by 0 bases and J by 9 bases, with 16 bases between. The CDR3 sequence is 15 residues long. Per the germline V gene, CDR1 is SGHTS and CDR2 is YDEGEE.

The chain employs TRBV19 and TRBJ2-2, with 10 bases that match TRBD1. V lost 7 bases, J lost 6 bases, and 8 bases stayed unmatched. Germline V lookup: CDR1 LNHDA, CDR2 SQIVND (reference sequence). The CDR3 has 15 residues. The CDR3 coding sequence is TGTGCCAGTACCACGGGACAGGGGTCATCCGGGGAGCTGTTTTTT. Translated: CASTTGQGSSGELFF.

The rearrangement joins TRBV21-1 to TRBJ1-2; TRBD1 is taken as the D call from the table, unchecked against the DNA. TRBV21-1 is shown as a pseudogene. The CDR3 consists of 16 residues. CDR3 loop: CASSKVGQGGIYGYTF. For the CDR3, the DNA is TGTGCCAGCAGCAAAGTAGGACAGGGGGGGATCTATGGCTACACCTTC.

The chain links TRBV5-1 to TRBJ2-2; the match to TRBD1 covers 7 bases. CDR3 length equals 14 residues. J was trimmed by 5 bases and V by 9 bases; bases with no gene match: 10. Germline CDR1 and CDR2: SGHRS and YFSETQ. DNA of the CDR3: TGCGCCACCTCGACAGGGTCGGGGACCGGGGAGCTGTTTTTT. It codes for CATSTGSGTGELFF.

The chain combines TRBV6-5 with TRBJ2-3; D may be TRBD1 (6 bases). V was shortened by 8 bases and J by 5 bases, with 20 bases between the two germline ends. The V gene's germline CDR1 is MNHEY and CDR2 SVGAGI. The CDR3 contains 15 residues. CDR3 DNA: TGTGCCAGCTGGGCTGGGGGCACAAAGGGAGATACGCAGTATTTT. Translated: CASWAGGTKGDTQYF.

V usage is TRBV6-6 and J usage is TRBJ2-7, with 10 bases fitting TRBD1. There are 15 residues in the CDR3. Germline V gene sequence: CDR1 MNHNY, CDR2 SVGAGI (reference sequence). V lost 5 bases to trimming and J lost 3 bases; unmatched junction nucleotides: 7. The CDR3 loop is CASSGRDRGYYEQYF. CDR3 DNA: TGTGCCAGCAGTGGCCGGGACAGGGGCTACTACGAGCAGTACTTC.

The chain links TRBV19 to TRBJ1-5; no clear D. This CDR3 contains 14 residues. The germline gives CDR1 LNHDA, CDR2 SQIVND (reference sequence). Trimming shortened V by 3 bases and J by 1 base, and 7 bases separated the two germline ends. The CDR3 DNA sequence: TGTGCCAGTAGTATTCTAGAAAGCAATCAGCCCCAGCATTTT. Translating it yields CASSILESNQPQHF.

As DNA, the CDR3 is TGCGCCAGCAGCCCAACTAGTGATACGCAGTATTTT. It is translated as CASSPTSDTQYF. The rearrangement uses TRBV5-1 and TRBJ2-3; possible D gene TRBD2, 5 bases. In germline, CDR1 is SGHRS, CDR2 YFSETQ. V was trimmed by 4 bases and J by 6 bases, leaving 9 bases between them. The CDR3 is made up of 12 amino acids.

This clone showed up just a few times. The chain links TRBV9 to TRBJ2-1; 11 nucleotides agree with TRBD2. This CDR3 is 15 amino acids long. V lost 1 base, J lost 9 bases, and 6 bases stayed unmatched. Looked up from germline, CDR1 is SGDLS and CDR2 is YYNGEE. The CDR3 bases are TGTGCCAGCAGCGTACTAGCGGGAGGTAGCGGTGAGCAGTTCTTC. Amino acid sequence: CASSVLAGGSGEQFF. The whole variable domain, filled in from reference TRBV9 and TRBJ2-1, reads DSGVTQTPKHLITATGQRVTLRCSPRSGDLSVYWYQQSLDQGLQFLIQYYNGEERAKGNILERFSAQQFPDLHSELNLSSLELGDSALYFCASSVLAGGSGEQFFGPGTRLTVL.

The chain combines TRBV4-2 with TRBJ2-7; TRBD1 is a possible D gene (5 bases). The CDR3 runs 14 residues. Looked up from germline, CDR1 is LGHNA and CDR2 is YNFKEQ. Trimming took 0 bases from V and 6 from J, leaving 12 bases between them. CDR3 protein: CASSQDRQGGEQYF. The DNA of the CDR3 is TGTGCCAGCAGCCAAGATAGGCAGGGTGGCGAGCAGTACTTC.

This rearrangement joins TRBV27 to TRBJ1-6, with D unclear. There are 13 residues in the CDR3. V shed 5 bases and J shed 10 bases, with 12 bases lying between them. From germline, CDR1 is MNHEY and CDR2 SMNVEV (reference sequence). The CDR3 DNA is TGTGCCAGCAGTACACCGGGAAGCTCACCCCTCCACTTT. Translated: CASSTPGSSPLHF.